Reported below is one T cell receptor beta chain. The record originates from a study of OX40 agonist ivuxolimab in advanced cancers. Generated by immunoSEQ multiplex PCR, the TCRdb table keeps only in-frame clones and is missing some. The profile shows more than 75,000 clones, about 80% of them singletons. The input for sequencing was CD4+ or CD8+ T cells sorted from blood, taken in a trial of the OX40 agonist ivuxolimab. This clonotype was sampled from an adult with an advanced solid tumor such as melanoma, head and neck, liver or kidney cancer.

The CDR3 DNA follows: TGTGCCAGCAGTCCGGAACTGACAGCTAACTATGGCTACACCTTC. Protein product: CASSPELTANYGYTF. V and J are TRBV2 and TRBJ1-2; TRBD1 is a possible D gene (5 bases). Germline loops: CDR1 SNHLY, CDR2 FYNNEI. This CDR3 is 15 amino acids long. V was shortened by 5 bases and J by 0 bases, with 13 bases between the two germline ends.